These T cell receptor beta chains were read from a single sample in a study of blood T cell repertoires in COVID-19. Assay used: immunoSEQ multiplex PCR; TCRdb lists only in-frame clones, some missing. This repertoire shows approximately 99,000 clones, about four fifths found once; its top ten account for just over 4%. Sequenced sample: peripheral blood. These receptor sequences come from a woman aged 70 to 79 with acute or convalescent COVID-19. The CDR3 runs from the conserved cysteine through the conserved F or W. Each record gives: CDR3 length, clone size, J gene, V gene, D gene, CDR3 DNA, CDR3 protein. D genes are given only for firm matches. Size values are once, few and many counts, or a class for expanded clones, and some rows have none.

15,once,TRBJ1-2,TRBV6-5,TRBD1,TGTGCCAGCACCGCCGGGCAGGGGGCTAACTATGGCTACACCTTC,CASTAGQGANYGYTF
12,-,TRBJ2-5,TRBV28,-,TGTGCCAGCAGTTCCGGGAGAGAGACCCAGTACTTC,CASSSGRETQYF
13,-,TRBJ1-2,TRBV27,TRBD1,TGTGCCAGCAGCTACCGACAGGGCTATGGCTACACCTTC,CASSYRQGYGYTF
14,once,TRBJ2-1,TRBV10-3,TRBD2,TGTGCCATCAACCAGGGTAGCGGGAGTAATGAGCAGTTCTTC,CAINQGSGSNEQFF
15,-,TRBJ1-5,TRBV6-1,-,TGTGCCAGCAGTGATTTTTGGCAGGGCAATCAGCCCCAGCATTTT,CASSDFWQGNQPQHF
16,-,TRBJ2-6,TRBV2,-,TGTGCCAGCAGGGGGGGGCTTGGCTCTGGGGCCAACGTCCTGACTTTC,CASRGGLGSGANVLTF
15,-,TRBJ1-5,TRBV18,-,TGTGCCAGCTCCCCGGGCCGGGGGTCCCAAGGGCCCCAGCATTTT,CASSPGRGSQGPQHF
14,-,TRBJ2-2,TRBV11-3,TRBD1,TGTGCCAGCAGCTTAGACAGGGGGCGCGGGCAGCTGTTTTTT,CASSLDRGRGQLFF
16,-,TRBJ1-2,TRBV11-2,-,TGTGCCAGCAGCTTAGATCAGACAGTAACTATCTATGGCTACACCTTC,CASSLDQTVTIYGYTF
14,-,TRBJ1-5,TRBV28,TRBD1,TGTGCCAGCAGCCGGGACAGGGGGCACCAGCCCCAGCATTTT,CASSRDRGHQPQHF
14,-,TRBJ1-2,TRBV6-6,TRBD1,TGTGCCAGCAGTAGACAGGGGGCCGGGTATGGCTACACCTTC,CASSRQGAGYGYTF
16,-,TRBJ1-5,TRBV19,TRBD1,TGTGCCAGTAGAGCAATTGACAGGGGGCGGAATCAGCCCCAGCATTTT,CASRAIDRGRNQPQHF
14,-,TRBJ2-5,TRBV7-2,-,TGTGCCAGCAGATCGCGGCAGGGGGGTGAGACCCAGTACTTC,CASRSRQGGETQYF
14,-,TRBJ1-2,TRBV28,TRBD1,TGTGCCAGCAGCTTAGGACAGGCAAACGATGGCTACACCTTC,CASSLGQANDGYTF
15,-,TRBJ2-4,TRBV28,-,TGTGCCAGCAGTTTACGGGCGGGTGTAGTGGGCATTCAGTACTTC,CASSLRAGVVGIQYF
16,-,TRBJ1-1,TRBV19,TRBD1,TGTGCCAGTAGTATGGGGGACAGGACGTCGGGCACTGAAGCTTTCTTT,CASSMGDRTSGTEAFF
16,-,TRBJ1-4,TRBV4-3,-,TGCGCCAGCAGCCAAGGCTATCAGGGGTGGAATGAAAAACTGTTTTTT,CASSQGYQGWNEKLFF
15,-,TRBJ1-2,TRBV9,TRBD1,TGTGCCAGCAGCCCCGAAACAGGGGTTTACTATGGCTACACCTTC,CASSPETGVYYGYTF
17,-,TRBJ1-4,TRBV19,TRBD1,TGTGCCAGTAGTTCGCCGGGACAGATAACAACTAATGAAAAACTGTTTTTT,CASSSPGQITTNEKLFF
15,once,TRBJ1-1,TRBV6-1,-,TGTGCCAGCAGTGAAGCGCAGGGCAGGCTCGGTGCAGCTTTCTTT,CASSEAQGRLGAAFF
13,-,TRBJ1-1,TRBV19,-,TGTGCCAGTCAAGGACAGCTGAACACTGAAGCTTTCTTT,CASQGQLNTEAFF
13,-,TRBJ1-2,TRBV6-5,TRBD1,TGTGCCAGCACAAAACAGGGGTTAGTGGGCTACACCTTC,CASTKQGLVGYTF
12,-,TRBJ2-1,TRBV19,-,TGTGCCAGTAGTGCGTACTACAATGAGCAGTTCTTC,CASSAYYNEQFF
15,-,TRBJ2-1,TRBV7-9,TRBD1,TGTGCCAGCAGCTTAGGACAGGGTCCTCGTAATGAGCAGTTCTTC,CASSLGQGPRNEQFF
15,-,TRBJ2-3,TRBV9,TRBD2,TGTGCCAGCAGCGCGAGCGGGGACTTCACAGATACGCAGTATTTT,CASSASGDFTDTQYF
13,-,TRBJ1-2,TRBV6-6,-,TGTGCCAGCAGTTACCGGACAGAATATGGCTACACCTTC,CASSYRTEYGYTF
14,-,TRBJ2-5,TRBV11-2,TRBD1,TGTGCCAGCAGCCCGGTGACAGGGACGGCGACCCAGTACTTC,CASSPVTGTATQYF
14,-,TRBJ1-1,TRBV9,-,TGTGCCAGCAGCCCTGGGAGGGCTAGCACTGAAGCTTTCTTT,CASSPGRASTEAFF
16,-,TRBJ2-1,TRBV7-6,TRBD2,TGTGCCAGCAGCTCCTTAGCGGGGGGTCGCTACAATGAGCAGTTCTTC,CASSSLAGGRYNEQFF